The next 29 T cell receptor beta chains were all read from a single sample in a study of blood T cell repertoires in COVID-19 (dated by TCRdb to 2018 to 2021). Receptors were amplified or captured by the immunoSEQ multiplex PCR assay. The table was pulled from immuneACCESS by TCRdb, which kept in-frame rearrangements only. Such tables lose some clones; where checked, under half of the loss comes from unresolved V genes, and the rest has no known cause. This sample holds roughly 250,000 clones; over 75% were observed only once. Jointly, the top ten make up roughly 8.6% of the sample. Sequenced sample: peripheral blood. The source is a human donor in a cohort sampled during active COVID-19.

The V gene is TRBV18, the J gene TRBJ2-4; D perhaps matches TRBD1 (6 bases). The CDR3 totals 15 residues. Between the trimmed V and J ends, which lost 2 bases and 3 bases, there was a span of 11 bases. The germline CDR1 and CDR2 sequences are KGHSH and LQKENI. The CDR3 nucleotides are TGTGCCAGCTCACCATCCACAGGGATCAAAAACATTCAGTACTTC. Protein: CASSPSTGIKNIQYF. Combining the CDR3 with reference TRBV18 and TRBJ2-4 gives the whole variable domain NAGVMQNPRHLVRRRGQEARLRCSPMKGHSHVYWYRQLPEEGLKFMVYLQKENIIDESGMPKERFSAEFPKEGPSILRIQQVVRGDSAAYFCASSPSTGIKNIQYFGAGTRLSVL.

The genes are TRBV18 and TRBJ2-5; possible D gene TRBD1, 6 bases. CDR1 KGHSH and CDR2 LQKENI come from the germline V gene. With 5 bases removed from V and 4 bases from J, the gap between germline ends came to 14 bases. This CDR3 contains 14 residues. CDR3 sequence: CASSVPGAGETQYF. The CDR3 DNA is TGTGCCAGCTCAGTCCCAGGGGCCGGAGAGACCCAGTACTTC.

The gene calls are TRBV2 and TRBJ1-2; 10 nucleotides line up with TRBD1. Germline CDR1 SNHLY, CDR2 FYNNEI. The CDR3 loop spans 15 amino acids. The trim removed 4 bases at V and 8 bases at J, leaving 10 bases unmatched. CDR3 coding DNA: TGTGCCAGCAGTGTACGGGACAGGGGCCCGGGAGGCTACACCTTC. Translated: CASSVRDRGPGGYTF.

In this sample, this clone turned up once. The chain has TRBV15 and TRBJ1-1; D ambiguous. The V end was cut by 5 bases, the J end by 4 bases, with 11 bases between. Germline lookup yields CDR1 LNHNV and CDR2 YYDKDF (reference sequence). This CDR3 contains 13 residues. This CDR3 reads CATSLRAGTEAFF. The CDR3 DNA is TGTGCCACCAGCCTCCGGGCGGGCACTGAAGCTTTCTTT.

The genes are TRBV5-1 and TRBJ1-1; D unclear. Germline CDR1 SGHRS, CDR2 YFSETQ. Trimming left V 3 bases short and J 0 bases short, with 12 bases between. The CDR3 is 15 residues long. The CDR3 nucleotides are TGCGCCAGCAGCTCGTCGGGGAAGCTGAACACTGAAGCTTTCTTT. It specifies CASSSSGKLNTEAFF.

This clone was observed once. CDR3 loop: CASSFSGVETQYF. CDR3 sequence (DNA): TGCGCCAGCAGCTTTTCGGGAGTGGAGACCCAGTACTTC. The rearrangement joins TRBV5-1 to TRBJ2-5; TRBD2 might be the D (6 bases). With 2 bases removed from V and 5 bases from J, the gap between germline ends came to 10 bases. Germline V gene lookup returns CDR1 SGHRS and CDR2 YFSETQ. The CDR3 is made up of 13 amino acids. Filled out from reference TRBV5-1 and TRBJ2-5, the complete variable domain reads KAGVTQTPRYLIKTRGQQVTLSCSPISGHRSVSWYQQTPGQGLQFLFEYFSETQRNKGNFPGRFSGRQFSNSRSEMNVSTLELGDSALYLCASSFSGVETQYFGPGTRLLVL.

The V gene is TRBV4-2, the J gene TRBJ2-1, with D possibly TRBD2 on 5 matching bases. The germline V gene has CDR1 LGHNA and CDR2 YNFKEQ. Trimming took off 3 bases at V and 9 bases at J, with 15 bases between the two ends. This CDR3 contains 14 residues. This CDR3 reads CASSHVGVGGEQFF. In DNA, the CDR3 is TGTGCCAGCAGCCATGTGGGAGTGGGTGGTGAGCAGTTCTTC.

This clone was counted only a few times. The gene calls are TRBV21-1 and TRBJ1-5; TRBD1, the table's D call, was not compared with the DNA. TRBV21-1 is a recognized pseudogene. This CDR3 comprises 14 residues. The chain's CDR3 is CATTKDRSNQPQHF. For the CDR3, the DNA is TGTGCCACCACGAAGGACAGAAGCAATCAGCCCCAGCATTTT.

The chain has TRBV28 and TRBJ2-1; 11 bases map to TRBD2. This CDR3 comprises 17 residues. Per the germline V gene, CDR1 is MDHEN and CDR2 is SYDVKM. Trimming took 4 bases from V and 0 from J; bases not matched to a gene: 5. In DNA form, the CDR3 reads TGTGCCAGCAGTTACCTAGCGGGGGGTAGCTCCTACAATGAGCAGTTCTTC. It specifies CASSYLAGGSSYNEQFF.

This clone was seen only once. This same CDR3 is encoded by further DNA sequences in the sample. The V call is TRBV4-1, the J call TRBJ2-7; 14 bases are shared with TRBD2. Germline V CDR1 and CDR2: MGHRA, YSYEKL. The ends lost 3 bases at V and 5 bases at J; junction bases unmatched: 3. The CDR3 length is 15 residues. CDR3 sequence: CASSQGGLAGDEQYF. As DNA, the CDR3 is TGCGCCAGCAGCCAGGGGGGACTAGCGGGAGACGAGCAGTACTTC.

This clone was counted a few times. J is TRBJ1-2 and V is TRBV3-1 (or the pseudogene TRBV3-2); 8 bases match TRBD1. The CDR3 is 16 amino acids. V was pared by 6 bases and J by 3 bases, with 12 bases of the junction left unmatched. From germline, CDR1 is LGHDT and CDR2 YNNKEL (reference sequence). CDR3 DNA: TGTGCCAGCAGTCCCGGGACAGGCCACGGGGACTATGGCTACACCTTC. The encoded protein is CASSPGTGHGDYGYTF.

This clone was counted between two and nine times. The chain carries TRBV19 and TRBJ2-7; 9 bases are a match to TRBD1. Germline values: CDR1 LNHDA, CDR2 SQIVND (reference sequence). The CDR3 sequence is 14 residues long. V lost 4 bases to trimming and J lost 2 bases; unmatched junction nucleotides: 3. For the CDR3, the DNA is TGTGCCAGTAGTAGGACAGGGGACACCTACGAGCAGTACTTC. This sequence encodes CASSRTGDTYEQYF.

The table lists this clone with a count of one. This chain links TRBV3-1 (or the pseudogene TRBV3-2) with TRBJ1-2; 7 nucleotides align to TRBD1. Germline CDR1 and CDR2: LGHDT and YNNKEL (reference sequence). The CDR3 extends over 13 amino acids. The J segment lost 3 bases and the V segment lost 2 bases, leaving 0 bases of the junction unmatched. This chain's CDR3 is CASSQTGDYGYTF. CDR3 DNA: TGTGCCAGCAGCCAAACAGGGGACTATGGCTACACCTTC.

This chain links TRBV7-6 with TRBJ2-5; D is perhaps TRBD2 (7 bases). The ends were cut back, 5 bases at V and 0 bases at J, with 16 bases in the middle. Germline CDR1 reads SGHVS; CDR2 reads FNYEAQ. The length of the CDR3 is 16 residues. CDR3 loop: CASSPGGGRHQETQYF. Here the CDR3 DNA reads TGTGCCAGCAGCCCGGGGGGCGGGAGACACCAAGAGACCCAGTACTTC.

A few counts support this clone. This chain links TRBV19 with TRBJ1-2, with D uncertain. The germline V and J ends were trimmed by 3 bases and 8 bases, with 19 bases remaining between them. The CDR3 runs 15 residues. Germline V gene data show CDR1 as LNHDA and CDR2 as SQIVND (reference sequence). CDR3 sequence (DNA): TGTGCCAGTAGTATCGGAATAGGAAATTTGGAGGGCTACACCTTC. Its translation is CASSIGIGNLEGYTF.

The chain is built from TRBV6-1 and TRBJ1-5; D is unresolved. The CDR3 is 16 residues long. The germline V and J ends were trimmed by 1 base and 2 bases, with 12 bases remaining between them. Germline V gene sequence: CDR1 MNHNS, CDR2 SASEGT. The CDR3 nucleotides read TGTGCCAGCAGTGAAGGGGCAGGATGGGGCAATCAGCCCCAGCATTTT. This gives the protein CASSEGAGWGNQPQHF.

The V call is TRBV7-2, the J call TRBJ2-6, with TRBD2 as a possible D gene (6 bases). Germline V gene data show CDR1 as SGHTA and CDR2 as FQGNSA. The V end was cut by 7 bases, the J end by 1 base, with 11 bases between. This CDR3 has 15 residues. The CDR3 sequence: CASTSGGSGANVLTF. The CDR3, as DNA: TGTGCCAGCACCTCTGGAGGGTCTGGGGCCAACGTCCTGACTTTC.

The chain couples TRBV27 to TRBJ1-6, with TRBD1 matching 7 bases. Unmatched junction bases numbered 9, after V lost 3 bases and J lost 4 bases. The germline CDR1 and CDR2 sequences are MNHEY and SMNVEV (reference sequence). This CDR3 region has 17 residues. The chain's CDR3 is CASSFRRTGPYNSPLHF. The DNA for the CDR3 is TGTGCCAGCAGTTTTAGACGGACAGGACCTTATAATTCACCCCTCCACTTT.

The table lists this clone with a count of one. The chain uses TRBV19 and TRBJ1-2, with TRBD1 matching over 10 bases. Trimming at V came to 4 bases and at J to 4 bases, leaving 3 bases not matched to a gene. This CDR3 is built from 14 residues. Looked up from germline, CDR1 is LNHDA and CDR2 is SQIVND (reference sequence). DNA for the CDR3: TGTGCCAGTAGTAGGGGACAGGGGAGCTATGGCTACACCTTC. Protein: CASSRGQGSYGYTF.

This chain joins TRBV11-2 and TRBJ2-7; D is perhaps TRBD2 (7 bases). The CDR3 spans 15 residues. Between the trimmed V and J ends, which lost 1 base and 9 bases, there was a span of 19 bases. The germline gives CDR1 SGHAT, CDR2 FQNNGV. CDR3: CASSLAGAGGPGQYF. The DNA of the CDR3 is TGTGCCAGCAGCTTAGCTGGGGCCGGGGGGCCCGGGCAGTACTTC.

This chain connects TRBV6-5 to TRBJ2-3, with 10 nucleotides matching TRBD2. The ends lost 3 bases at V and 2 bases at J; junction bases unmatched: 2. The CDR3 loop spans 15 amino acids. Germline lookup yields CDR1 MNHEY and CDR2 SVGAGI. The CDR3 DNA reads as TGTGCCAGCAGTTATAGCGGGGGGCCCACAGATACGCAGTATTTT. It codes for CASSYSGGPTDTQYF.

The J gene is TRBJ1-1, the V gene TRBV29-1, with 8 bases aligning to TRBD1. CDR3 length: 11 residues. V shed 6 bases, J shed 7 bases, and the junction held 4 bases outside the gene matches. Germline V gene sequence: CDR1 SQVTM, CDR2 ANQGSEA. The CDR3 coding sequence is TGCAGCGTCCGGACAGGGTTTGAAGCTTTCTTT. Translation gives CSVRTGFEAFF.

The chain links TRBV28 to TRBJ2-7; 12 bases are a match to TRBD1. The germline gives CDR1 MDHEN, CDR2 SYDVKM. This CDR3 region has 17 residues. J gave up 3 bases and V 1 base, and 7 bases lay outside the gene matches. The chain's CDR3 is CASSLLGQGAVGYEQYF. The CDR3 DNA reads as TGTGCCAGCAGTTTATTGGGACAGGGGGCCGTGGGCTACGAGCAGTACTTC.

The rearrangement links TRBV6-5 to TRBJ1-6; 9 bases line up with TRBD1. In germline, CDR1 is MNHEY, CDR2 SVGAGI. CDR3 size: 15 residues. Trimming cost V 7 bases and J 9 bases; bases outside gene matches: 10. The CDR3 nucleotides read TGTGCCAGCACCGCAGACAGGGGGGGTGGTTCACCCCTCCACTTT. Translation: CASTADRGGGSPLHF.

This sequence joins TRBV5-6 and TRBJ1-1; D perhaps matches TRBD1 (6 bases). Germline CDR1 reads SGHDT; CDR2 reads YYEEEE. The CDR3 is 14 amino acids. V lost 4 bases, J lost 10 bases, and 20 bases lay in between. CDR3 amino acids: CASSLQTVGARAFF. The CDR3 region has the DNA TGTGCCAGCAGCCTACAGACGGTGGGGGCTCGAGCTTTCTTT.

This clone was counted a single time. V is TRBV11-3 and J is TRBJ2-3; TRBD1 aligns across 9 bases. The V and J ends lost 6 bases and 4 bases, in that order; junction bases with no gene match: 5. This CDR3 has 14 amino acids. CDR1 and CDR2 from the germline V gene are SGHNT and YENEEA. The CDR3 DNA reads TGTGCCAGCAGTCCGGGACAGGGTTCAGATACGCAGTATTTT. Its protein is CASSPGQGSDTQYF.

This clone was detected once. The V gene is TRBV5-6, the J gene TRBJ2-5; D may be TRBD1 (5 bases). The V and J ends lost 4 bases and 0 bases respectively, with 13 bases between them. The CDR3 runs to 15 residues. Germline V gene data show CDR1 as SGHDT and CDR2 as YYEEEE. The CDR3 coding sequence is TGTGCCAGCAGCACGCAGGGCAAGTACCAAGAGACCCAGTACTTC. This codes for CASSTQGKYQETQYF.

This chain links TRBV3-1 (or the pseudogene TRBV3-2) with TRBJ1-6, with TRBD1 as a possible D gene (5 bases). Trimming cost V 0 bases and J 6 bases, with 9 bases left between them. Germline values: CDR1 LGHDT, CDR2 YNNKEL (reference sequence). CDR3 size: 15 residues. The chain's CDR3 is CASSQDRGSNSPLHF. CDR3 bases: TGTGCCAGCAGCCAAGATAGGGGAAGTAATTCACCCCTCCACTTT.

This clone is a singleton in its sample. In DNA form, the CDR3 reads TGTGCCACCAGCCGAACTCCTTCCACAGATACGCAGTATTTT. This codes for CATSRTPSTDTQYF. The V gene is TRBV15, the J gene TRBJ2-3; no clear D. Germline-derived CDR1 and CDR2 are LNHNV and YYDKDF (reference sequence). Trimming cost V 5 bases and J 2 bases, with 11 bases left between them. The CDR3 covers 14 residues.